At least ten counts were recorded for the clone carrying this T cell receptor (beta chain). The antigen remains unidentified. This sample was taken from a study of early T cells in non-severe SARS-CoV-2 infection. Regarding the study as a whole: Anti-spike CD8 responses were favored in VDJdb matching, and private and CD4 specificities were missed.

Trimming removed 8 bases from V and 8 bases from J; junction bases left unmatched: 11. Germline-derived CDR1 and CDR2 are SNHLY and FYNNEI. This CDR3 is 14 amino acids long. Tagging with unique molecular identifiers was applied to individual cDNA molecules. TCRdb re-called the 5' RACE reads with MiXCR, one entry per CDR3 protein. The data show roughly 72,000 distinct CDR3 sequences, with around 12% seen just once and roughly 2.5% held by the top ten. The chain combines TRBV2 with TRBJ1-4, with 7 bases lining up with TRBD1. The material sequenced was whole blood, taken at baseline. The origin of this receptor is an adult who was a healthcare worker with PCR-confirmed SARS-CoV-2 infection or an uninfected control (not recorded which). CDR3 DNA: TGTGCCAGCGAATCTGACAGGGCACGGGAAAAACTGTTTTTT. Translation gives CASESDRAREKLFF.